These T cell receptor beta chains were read from a single sample in a study of CD8 T cells in Susac syndrome. TCRdb re-called the immunoSEQ multiplex PCR reads with MiXCR, one entry per CDR3 protein. The table shows 100,000 to 150,000 distinct CDR3 sequences, with over 85% occurring only once. The material sequenced was CD8+ T cells from PBMCs. All receptors come from a human donor with multiple sclerosis. Each CDR3 is given with its conserved first and last residue. A D gene is named only where the DNA matches it firmly. The size entry is marked missing in some rows and otherwise reads once, few, many or a size class.

DNA: TGTGCCAGCAGTTTAACGGAACTGGGCCAGCCCCAGCATTTT
CDR3: CASSLTELGQPQHF
V: TRBV28
D: NA
length: 14
size: NA
J: TRBJ1-5

DNA: TGTGCCAGCAGCTTAACGTCCCGTGGGCTAGCGGGGGACGAGCAGTTCTTC
CDR3: CASSLTSRGLAGDEQFF
V: TRBV7-3
D: TRBD2
length: 17
size: NA
J: TRBJ2-1

DNA: TGTGCCAGCAGCACCTGGACTAGCGACACAGATACGCAGTATTTT
CDR3: CASSTWTSDTDTQYF
V: TRBV13
D: TRBD2
length: 15
size: NA
J: TRBJ2-3

DNA: TGCGCCAGCAGTGAGTCAGAGAGGTATGAAGCTTTCTTT
CDR3: CASSESERYEAFF
V: TRBV10-2
D: NA
length: 13
size: NA
J: TRBJ1-1

DNA: TGTGCCAGCAGCTTAAGTAGGGCGGATCAAGAGACCCAGTACTTC
CDR3: CASSLSRADQETQYF
V: TRBV7-8
D: NA
length: 15
size: NA
J: TRBJ2-5

DNA: TGTGCTACGCGGGATAACACCGGGGAGCTGTTTTTT
CDR3: CATRDNTGELFF
V: TRBV5-4
D: NA
length: 12
size: NA
J: TRBJ2-2

DNA: TGCAGCGTTGCGGGGACTAGGGCCTACGAGCAGTACTTC
CDR3: CSVAGTRAYEQYF
V: TRBV29-1
D: TRBD2
length: 13
size: NA
J: TRBJ2-7

DNA: TGTGCCAGCCGAGGACAGACGAGCTACAATGAGCAGTTCTTC
CDR3: CASRGQTSYNEQFF
V: TRBV27
D: NA
length: 14
size: NA
J: TRBJ2-1

DNA: TGTGCCAGCAGAGCGGGCAGCATGAACACTGAAGCTTTCTTT
CDR3: CASRAGSMNTEAFF
V: TRBV28
D: NA
length: 14
size: once
J: TRBJ1-1

DNA: TGTGCCAGCAGCCTCGGACTAGCGGGAGGGCCATATGAGCAGTTCTTC
CDR3: CASSLGLAGGPYEQFF
V: TRBV2
D: TRBD2
length: 16
size: NA
J: TRBJ2-1

DNA: TGTGCCAGCAGCTTTGGCGGGGTCACCTACGAGCAGTACTTC
CDR3: CASSFGGVTYEQYF
V: TRBV7-8
D: NA
length: 14
size: NA
J: TRBJ2-7

DNA: TGTGCCAGCAGTGATTTGTACGGTAATCAGCCCCAGCATTTT
CDR3: CASSDLYGNQPQHF
V: TRBV2
D: NA
length: 14
size: NA
J: TRBJ1-5

DNA: TGTGCCAGCAGCGTCTCGCAGGGAAGGGACACCGGGGAGCTGTTTTTT
CDR3: CASSVSQGRDTGELFF
V: TRBV9
D: NA
length: 16
size: NA
J: TRBJ2-2

DNA: TGTGCCAGCAGCGCCGGGGTGACTGGAAACACCATATATTTT
CDR3: CASSAGVTGNTIYF
V: TRBV9
D: NA
length: 14
size: NA
J: TRBJ1-3

DNA: TGCAGCGTTGGGCCGGGGGGCGGCTATGGCTACACCTTC
CDR3: CSVGPGGGYGYTF
V: TRBV29-1
D: NA
length: 13
size: NA
J: TRBJ1-2

DNA: TGCAGTGCTAGAGATTATGAGGGTTCCTACGAGCAGTACTTC
CDR3: CSARDYEGSYEQYF
V: TRBV20-1
D: NA
length: 14
size: NA
J: TRBJ2-7

DNA: TGTGCCAGCCGCCCGTGGGGGGGGACCCACGATAATAACTATGGCTACACCTTC
CDR3: CASRPWGGTHDNNYGYTF
V: TRBV27
D: NA
length: 18
size: NA
J: TRBJ1-2

DNA: TGCGCCAGCAGCCAAGAGGGCCAAGGGAGGTTGAAGGATACGCAGTATTTT
CDR3: CASSQEGQGRLKDTQYF
V: TRBV4-1
D: NA
length: 17
size: NA
J: TRBJ2-3

DNA: TGTGCCAGCAGCGGACAGGGTAGGACCTACGAGCAGTACTTC
CDR3: CASSGQGRTYEQYF
V: TRBV7-9
D: TRBD1
length: 14
size: NA
J: TRBJ2-7

DNA: TGTGCCAGCAGCTTGGAAGCGGCGTCCCAGTACTTC
CDR3: CASSLEAASQYF
V: TRBV5-4
D: NA
length: 12
size: NA
J: TRBJ2-5

DNA: TGCGCCAGCAGCTCTCCTGATACGCAGTATTTT
CDR3: CASSSPDTQYF
V: TRBV5-1
D: NA
length: 11
size: once
J: TRBJ2-3

DNA: TGTGCCAGCAGCTCACTCAACTCGGGACAGCTAGCCAAAAACATTCAGTACTTC
CDR3: CASSSLNSGQLAKNIQYF
V: TRBV7-9
D: TRBD1
length: 18
size: NA
J: TRBJ2-4

DNA: TGTGCCAGCAGCTTAGGCCTTGTAAGAGATACGCAGTATTTT
CDR3: CASSLGLVRDTQYF
V: TRBV13
D: NA
length: 14
size: once
J: TRBJ2-3

DNA: TGTGCCAGCAGTACCGGGACAGGGTATGGCTACACCTTC
CDR3: CASSTGTGYGYTF
V: TRBV6-5
D: TRBD1
length: 13
size: NA
J: TRBJ1-2

DNA: TGTGCCAGCAGGGATAGGAGGCAGCCCCAGCATTTT
CDR3: CASRDRRQPQHF
V: TRBV2
D: NA
length: 12
size: once
J: TRBJ1-5

DNA: TGTGCCAGCAAGAAGGGGGGGTTCTCCGGGGCCAACGTCCTGACTTTC
CDR3: CASKKGGFSGANVLTF
V: TRBV2
D: NA
length: 16
size: NA
J: TRBJ2-6

DNA: TGCGCCAGCAGCCAAGAATGGTGGCCCACAGATACGCAGTATTTT
CDR3: CASSQEWWPTDTQYF
V: TRBV4-1
D: NA
length: 15
size: NA
J: TRBJ2-3

DNA: TGTGCCAGTAGTATCGCTCAGCAAAACATTCAGTACTTC
CDR3: CASSIAQQNIQYF
V: TRBV19
D: NA
length: 13
size: NA
J: TRBJ2-4

DNA: TGCGCCAGCAGCCAAGTTCAGGGGGCACCAGAGACCCAGTACTTC
CDR3: CASSQVQGAPETQYF
V: TRBV4-1
D: TRBD1
length: 15
size: NA
J: TRBJ2-5

DNA: TGTGCCAGCAGACATATGGGGGAGGGGAACACAGATACGCAGTATTTT
CDR3: CASRHMGEGNTDTQYF
V: TRBV27
D: TRBD2
length: 16
size: NA
J: TRBJ2-3

DNA: TGCAGTGCTAGAGATGGGCAGGGAGGTCACGAGCAGTACTTC
CDR3: CSARDGQGGHEQYF
V: TRBV20-1
D: NA
length: 14
size: NA
J: TRBJ2-7